Listed below are T cell receptor beta chains from one sample, sequenced in a study of T cell responses to AZD1222 COVID-19 vaccine. The protocol was immunoSEQ multiplex PCR, while the TCRdb copy is restricted to in-frame clones and leaves out a portion. The table has some 66,000 clones, more than 75% seen once. The sequenced sample was peripheral blood, obtained on day 0 of AZD1222 vaccination. Receptors were obtained from an adult in good health. Each CDR3 is given with its conserved first and last residue. The D gene is left open where the match is weak. Some rows have no size entry. The others give once, few or many, or a class for an expanded clone.

>.|TRBJ1-2|TRBV12-3/TRBV12-4|.
CASSSGPYGYTF
TGTGCCAGCAGTTCCGGGCCTTATGGCTACACCTTC
>.|TRBJ1-1|TRBV13|.
CASSLAPPSTTEAFF
TGTGCCAGCAGCTTAGCGCCACCCTCAACAACTGAAGCTTTCTTT
>TRBD2|TRBJ2-5|TRBV11-2|once
CASSWGGQETQYF
TGTGCCAGCAGCTGGGGGGGACAAGAGACCCAGTACTTC
>.|TRBJ1-2|TRBV3-1/TRBV3-2|.
CASSQAVTIGYTF
TGTGCCAGCAGCCAAGCAGTAACGATTGGCTACACCTTC
>.|TRBJ1-2|TRBV5-4|once
CASSTPDSSNYGYTF
TGTGCCAGCAGCACCCCCGACAGTTCTAACTATGGCTACACCTTC
>.|TRBJ1-1|TRBV23-1|once
CASSQSRGTNTEAFF
TGCGCCAGCAGTCAATCGAGGGGGACGAACACTGAAGCTTTCTTT
>.|TRBJ1-1|TRBV5-4|.
CASSLVHPNTEAFF
TGTGCCAGCAGCTTAGTCCACCCGAACACTGAAGCTTTCTTT
>TRBD1|TRBJ2-1|TRBV7-3|once
CASSLTGGQNEQFF
TGTGCCAGCAGCTTGACAGGGGGCCAGAATGAGCAGTTCTTC
>.|TRBJ2-3|TRBV10-1|.
CASSESGVNTQYF
TGCGCCAGCAGTGAGTCGGGGGTAAATACGCAGTATTTT
>.|TRBJ2-7|TRBV11-2|.
CASSPDRFYEQYF
TGTGCCAGCAGCCCCGACAGGTTCTACGAGCAGTACTTC
>TRBD2|TRBJ2-5|TRBV4-1|.
CASSGASGQEETQYF
TGCGCCAGCAGCGGGGCTAGCGGACAAGAAGAGACCCAGTACTTC
>.|TRBJ1-5|TRBV6-5|.
CASSYLLQPQHF
TGTGCCAGCAGTTACCTCTTACAGCCCCAGCATTTT
>.|TRBJ1-2|TRBV2|once
CASTGERVYGYTF
TGTGCCAGCACCGGGGAGAGGGTCTATGGCTACACCTTC
>.|TRBJ2-2|TRBV19|.
CASTRATGLPGELFF
TGTGCCAGTACCCGGGCTACTGGATTACCCGGGGAGCTGTTTTTT
>TRBD1|TRBJ1-1|TRBV6-6|.
CASSRQGLNTEAFF
TGTGCCAGCAGTCGACAGGGGCTCAACACTGAAGCTTTCTTT
>TRBD2|TRBJ2-1|TRBV7-3|once
CASSSTGGAAVGEQFF
TGTGCCAGCAGCTCCACCGGGGGGGCAGCGGTTGGTGAGCAGTTCTTC
>.|TRBJ2-5|TRBV19|.
CASSMGGQFQETQYF
TGTGCCAGTAGTATGGGGGGACAGTTCCAAGAGACCCAGTACTTC
>.|TRBJ2-7|TRBV27|.
CASSLSGPSSYSYEQYF
TGTGCCAGCAGTTTAAGTGGACCCTCCAGTTACTCCTACGAGCAGTACTTC
>.|TRBJ2-1|TRBV7-3|.
CASSSQGGEQFF
TGTGCCAGCAGCTCCCAGGGGGGTGAGCAGTTCTTC
>.|TRBJ1-3|TRBV9|.
CASSVGSEGLGNTIYF
TGTGCCAGCAGCGTAGGGTCAGAGGGCCTTGGAAACACCATATATTTT
>.|TRBJ1-3|TRBV29-1|.
CSGGPGAGNTIYF
TGCAGCGGGGGACCAGGGGCTGGAAACACCATATATTTT
>.|TRBJ2-6|TRBV27|.
CATAAGGANVLTF
TGTGCCACCGCGGCAGGGGGGGCCAACGTCCTGACTTTC
>.|TRBJ1-4|TRBV3-1/TRBV3-2|.
CASSQLAVNEKLFF
TGTGCCAGCAGCCAGTTAGCGGTGAATGAAAAACTGTTTTTT
>.|TRBJ2-5|TRBV28|.
CASSHPRAQAETQYF
TGTGCCAGCAGTCACCCCCGGGCCCAAGCAGAGACCCAGTACTTC
>.|TRBJ1-2|TRBV27|.
CASSLGQGRGYTF
TGTGCCAGCAGTTTGGGGCAGGGCCGAGGCTACACCTTC
>.|TRBJ2-3|TRBV11-2|.
CASSLDALGPDTQYF
TGTGCCAGCAGCTTAGATGCTCTAGGCCCAGATACGCAGTATTTT
>TRBD1|TRBJ2-7|TRBV12-3/TRBV12-4|.
CASSRDRGREQYF
TGTGCCAGCAGCCGGGACAGGGGGCGCGAGCAGTACTTC
>.|TRBJ2-5|TRBV9|.
CASSAPQGTMQETQYF
TGTGCCAGCAGCGCCCCCCAGGGGACGATGCAAGAGACCCAGTACTTC
>TRBD1|TRBJ2-7|TRBV19|.
CATRTGPGYEQYF
TGTGCCACCAGGACAGGTCCGGGGTACGAGCAGTACTTC
>.|TRBJ2-5|TRBV19|once
CASSSQETQYF
TGTGCCAGTAGTTCACAAGAGACCCAGTACTTC
>TRBD2|TRBJ2-2|TRBV5-8|.
CASSLAIGGRIDTGELFF
TGTGCCAGCAGCTTGGCTATTGGCGGGAGGATCGACACCGGGGAGCTGTTTTTT
>.|TRBJ1-6|TRBV19|.
CASSIRGRSYNSPLHF
TGTGCCAGTAGTATAAGAGGTCGCTCCTATAATTCACCCCTCCACTTT
>TRBD1|TRBJ1-5|TRBV7-2|.
CASSLVWTGDQPQHF
TGTGCCAGCAGCTTAGTTTGGACAGGGGATCAGCCCCAGCATTTT
>.|TRBJ1-2|TRBV12-3/TRBV12-4|.
CASSLNRSYGYTF
TGTGCCAGCAGCCTGAACAGATCCTATGGCTACACCTTC
>.|TRBJ2-7|TRBV11-3|.
CASSLDTWAYEQYF
TGTGCCAGCAGCCTAGACACTTGGGCGTACGAGCAGTACTTC
>.|TRBJ1-6|TRBV6-5|.
CASSYSWDADSPLHF
TGTGCCAGCAGTTACTCTTGGGACGCGGATTCACCCCTCCACTTT
>.|TRBJ1-2|TRBV6-5|.
CASSSGAANYGYTF
TGTGCCAGCAGTTCCGGGGCAGCAAACTATGGCTACACCTTC
>.|TRBJ2-7|TRBV7-9|.
CASSLLNERIEQYF
TGTGCCAGCAGCTTACTCAACGAGAGGATCGAGCAGTACTTC
>.|TRBJ1-1|TRBV19|.
CASSWDLNTEAFF
TGTGCCAGTAGTTGGGACCTGAACACTGAAGCTTTCTTT
>.|TRBJ2-5|TRBV19|.
CASRAQRHQETQYF
TGTGCCAGTAGGGCCCAGAGACATCAAGAGACCCAGTACTTC
>TRBD2|TRBJ2-1|TRBV11-3|.
CASSITSGMRNEQFF
TGTGCCAGCAGCATAACTAGCGGGATGAGGAATGAGCAGTTCTTC
>.|TRBJ1-5|TRBV5-1|.
CASSDGRKDQPQHF
TGCGCCAGCAGCGACGGGAGAAAGGATCAGCCCCAGCATTTT
>.|TRBJ2-7|TRBV2|few
CASSDKRVQGYEQYF
TGTGCCAGCAGTGACAAGAGGGTTCAGGGCTACGAGCAGTACTTC
>.|TRBJ1-3|TRBV11-2|.
CASSDTRGPSGNTIYF
TGTGCCAGCAGCGACACGCGGGGACCCTCTGGAAACACCATATATTTT
>.|TRBJ1-2|TRBV3-1/TRBV3-2|.
CASSQVSYYGYTF
TGTGCCAGCAGCCAAGTTAGTTACTATGGCTACACCTTC
>.|TRBJ2-2|TRBV3-1/TRBV3-2|once
CASSEGVILNTGELFF
TGTGCCAGCTCGGAGGGGGTGATCCTCAACACCGGGGAGCTGTTTTTT
>.|TRBJ1-1|TRBV6-2/TRBV6-3|.
CASSKIQNTEAFF
TGTGCCAGCAGTAAGATACAGAACACTGAAGCTTTCTTT
>TRBD2|TRBJ2-7|TRBV5-1|.
CASRRWEGSYEQYF
TGCGCCAGCAGGCGCTGGGAGGGTTCCTACGAGCAGTACTTC
>.|TRBJ2-3|TRBV5-1|.
CASGREGQSTDTQYF
TGCGCCAGCGGTCGTGAGGGTCAGAGCACAGATACGCAGTATTTT